Listed here are 4 T cell receptor beta chains from one sample, sequenced in a study of blood T cell repertoires in COVID-19. Produced via immunoSEQ multiplex PCR; TCRdb's table is partial and in-frame only. The profile shows a few hundred thousand clones, 65% to 90% of them singletons. Source material: PBMCs or T cells enriched from blood (not recorded which). All receptors derive from a woman aged 25 to 45 who had been exposed to COVID-19.

The chain uses TRBV30 and TRBJ1-1; 7 positions agree with TRBD1. V lost 3 bases to trimming and J lost 4 bases; unmatched junction nucleotides: 2. CDR1 and CDR2 from the germline V gene are GTSNPN and SVGIG (reference sequence). The CDR3 length is 12 residues. The CDR3 coding sequence is TGTGCCTGGAGCCGACAGGGCACTGAAGCTTTCTTT. The encoded protein is CAWSRQGTEAFF.

V usage is TRBV2 and J usage is TRBJ2-1, with TRBD1 matching over 10 bases. The CDR3 has 15 amino acids. V shed 8 bases, J shed 8 bases, and the junction held 12 bases outside the gene matches. Germline V CDR1 and CDR2: SNHLY, FYNNEI. DNA for the CDR3: TGTGCCAGCCTTGAGAGGACAGGGGGATTTGATGAGCAGTTCTTC. It translates to CASLERTGGFDEQFF.

V usage is TRBV2 and J usage is TRBJ2-1, with D maybe TRBD1 (6 bases). The CDR3 covers 15 residues. Trimming shortened V by 5 bases and J by 2 bases, and 13 bases separated the two germline ends. Looked up from germline, CDR1 is SNHLY and CDR2 is FYNNEI. Here the CDR3 reads CASSFTGSPYNEQFF. As DNA, the CDR3 is TGTGCCAGCAGTTTTACAGGGTCCCCCTACAATGAGCAGTTCTTC. Combining the CDR3 with reference TRBV2 and TRBJ2-1 gives the whole variable domain EPEVTQTPSHQVTQMGQEVILRCVPISNHLYFYWYRQILGQKVEFLVSFYNNEISEKSEIFDDQFSVERPDGSNFTLKIRSTKLEDSAMYFCASSFTGSPYNEQFFGPGTRLTVL.

This clone was observed a few times. This chain connects TRBV6-5 to TRBJ1-4; D may be TRBD1 (5 bases). Germline V gene lookup returns CDR1 MNHEY and CDR2 SVGAGI. The V and J ends lost 7 bases and 8 bases respectively, with 14 bases between them. The CDR3 has 13 residues. The CDR3 reads CASTGGFMEKLFF. CDR3 nucleotides: TGTGCCAGCACCGGGGGGTTTATGGAAAAACTGTTTTTT.